This T cell receptor (beta chain) is drawn from a study of blood T cell repertoires in COVID-19. As for the study in general: Sample material is recorded as cDNA or gDNA derived from T cells, B-cell-depleted T cells, or PBMCs.

The assay was immunoSEQ multiplex PCR, and TCRdb's table has in-frame clones only and misses some. The sample lists about 310,000 clones, roughly 87% occurring once. The CDR3 totals 19 residues. Trimming left V 2 bases short and J 0 bases short, with 17 bases between. From germline, CDR1 is LGHNA and CDR2 YNFKEQ. Sequenced input: peripheral blood. This receptor was taken from a man aged 50-60 years with active or convalescent COVID-19. The chain carries TRBV4-2 and TRBJ2-6, with D possibly TRBD1 on 6 matching bases. This CDR3 is CASSQTYRDTASGANVLTF. The CDR3 nucleotides are TGTGCCAGCAGCCAAACTTACCGGGACACGGCCTCTGGGGCCAACGTCCTGACTTTC.